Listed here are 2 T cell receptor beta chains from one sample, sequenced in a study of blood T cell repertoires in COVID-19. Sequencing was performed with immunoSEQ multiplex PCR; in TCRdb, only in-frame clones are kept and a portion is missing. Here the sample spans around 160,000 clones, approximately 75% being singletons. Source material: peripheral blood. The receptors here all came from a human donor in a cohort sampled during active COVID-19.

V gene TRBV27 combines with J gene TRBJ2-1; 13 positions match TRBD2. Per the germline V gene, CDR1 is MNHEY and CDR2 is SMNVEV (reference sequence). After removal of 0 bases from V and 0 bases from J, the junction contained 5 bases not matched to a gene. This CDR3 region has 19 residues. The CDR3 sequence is CASSLSKLAGGSSYNEQFF. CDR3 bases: TGTGCCAGCAGTTTATCGAAACTAGCGGGGGGGAGCTCCTACAATGAGCAGTTCTTC.

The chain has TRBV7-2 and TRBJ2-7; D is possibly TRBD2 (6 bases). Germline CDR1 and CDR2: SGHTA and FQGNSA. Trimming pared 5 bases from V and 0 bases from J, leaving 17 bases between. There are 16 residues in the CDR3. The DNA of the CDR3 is TGTGCCAGCAGCCCCCTCCTAGCGTATGGCTCCTACGAGCAGTACTTC. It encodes CASSPLLAYGSYEQYF.